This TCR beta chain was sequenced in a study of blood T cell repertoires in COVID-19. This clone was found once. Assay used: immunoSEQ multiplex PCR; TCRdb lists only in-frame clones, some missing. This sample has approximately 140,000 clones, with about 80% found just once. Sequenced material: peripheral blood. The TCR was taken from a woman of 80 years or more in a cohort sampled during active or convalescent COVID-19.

CDR3 nucleotide sequence: TGTGCCAGCAGCCAATATCGGGATGAGCAGTTCTTC. The encoded protein is CASSQYRDEQFF. V and J are TRBV14 and TRBJ2-1; D not resolved. This CDR3 spans 12 amino acids. Trimming removed 2 bases at V and 8 bases at J, with 7 bases between. Germline values: CDR1 SGHDN, CDR2 FVKESK.